Below, one TCR beta chain is given with its context. Its antigen is currently unknown. Arm-PCR with iRepertoire HTBI primers amplified the CDR3 regions for these TCR beta libraries. MiXCR, applied by TCRdb to the multiplex PCR reads, yields one record per CDR3 protein. The profile shows 450,000 to 650,000 distinct CDR3 sequences, around 15% of them singletons. This sample was included in a study of regulatory T cells in long-lasting Graves disease. Germline V gene lookup returns CDR1 LNHDA and CDR2 SQIVND (reference sequence). Deletions cut 3 bases from V and 4 bases from J, with 10 bases between. This CDR3 has 15 amino acids. Time point: newly diagnosed GD, antithyroid drugs for less than 3 months. Making the TCR library involved RNA that had been extracted from PBMCs. American Thyroid Association guidelines defined how Graves' disease was diagnosed. Findings and caveats of the study: For persistent Graves' patients, TCR diversity was lower than for newly diagnosed ones. TRBV28, TRBJ1-2 and TRBJ2-5 were segments that persistent disease favored.

The sample was also linked to a second study, of T cells in Graves' hyperthyroidism and ophthalmopathy. This second report adds: Initially, a first-round RT-PCR of the TCR CDR3 employed the HTBI primer set.

The V and J genes are TRBV19 and TRBJ2-6; no clear D gene. This material consisted of peripheral blood mononuclear cells (PBMCs), taken at new diagnosis, from a patient treated with antithyroid drugs. This TCR was sampled from a woman aged 35 to 59 with Graves disease. CDR3 sequence (DNA): TGTGCCAGTAGTATCGTGGGAACCGGGGCCAACGTCCTGACTTTC. It translates to CASSIVGTGANVLTF.